This T cell receptor beta chain was obtained from a study of blood T cell repertoires in COVID-19. Turning to the study itself: Acute and convalescent COVID-19 samples came from the United States, Italy and Spain. T cells, B-cell-depleted T cells, or PBMCs provided the cDNA or gDNA that served as material.

Original processing methods: Amplified reference gene primers provided the basis for estimating nucleated cell counts. Sequenced by immunoSEQ multiplex PCR; TCRdb stores in-frame clones only, minus some. V and J calls and clone size are copied from that table; D and trimming were computed from the DNA. The table lists over 250,000 clones, about nine tenths of them singletons. It was during active infection that Seattle patients were enrolled and then longitudinally followed. The clonotype originates from a woman aged 50 to 65 with COVID-19, enrolled during active disease. What was sequenced was peripheral blood.

CDR3 residues: CASRGTGATDTQYF. The CDR3, as DNA: TGTGCCAGCAGGGGGACAGGCGCGACAGATACGCAGTATTTT. The V call is TRBV6-6, the J call TRBJ2-3; TRBD1 agrees at 8 bases. The germline V gene has CDR1 MNHNY and CDR2 SVGAGI (reference sequence). The CDR3 totals 14 residues. The V and J ends lost 6 bases and 3 bases, in that order; junction bases with no gene match: 5.